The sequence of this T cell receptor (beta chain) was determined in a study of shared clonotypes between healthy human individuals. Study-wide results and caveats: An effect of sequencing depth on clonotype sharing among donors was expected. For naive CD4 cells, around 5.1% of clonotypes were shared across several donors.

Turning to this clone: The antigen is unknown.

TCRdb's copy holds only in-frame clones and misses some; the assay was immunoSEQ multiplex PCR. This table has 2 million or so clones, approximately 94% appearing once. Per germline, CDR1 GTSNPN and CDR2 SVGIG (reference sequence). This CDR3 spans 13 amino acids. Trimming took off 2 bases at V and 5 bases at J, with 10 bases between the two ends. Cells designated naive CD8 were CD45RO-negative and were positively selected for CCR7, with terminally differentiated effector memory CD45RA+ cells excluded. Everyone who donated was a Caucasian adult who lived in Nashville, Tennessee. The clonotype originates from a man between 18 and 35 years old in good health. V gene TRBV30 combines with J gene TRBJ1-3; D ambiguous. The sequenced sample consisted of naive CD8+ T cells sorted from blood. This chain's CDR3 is CAWSSQDRNTIYF. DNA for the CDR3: TGTGCCTGGAGTTCGCAGGATAGAAACACCATATATTTT.